This is a list of T cell receptor beta chains from one sample in a study of T cell responses to AZD1222 COVID-19 vaccine. TCRdb keeps only in-frame clones here, not all; method: immunoSEQ multiplex PCR. Counted here are some 150,000 clones, 85% to 95% occurring once; the ten biggest clones make up less than 0.95%. Sample: peripheral blood, taken on day 0 of MenACWY control vaccination. These receptor sequences come from an adult in good health. CDR3s include the opening cysteine and the closing phenylalanine or tryptophan.

TRBJ2-1 TRBV5-1 CASSLSPGTSYNEQFF
TRBJ2-7 TRBV6-5 CASSPSMYEQYF
TRBJ1-2 TRBV9 CASSGQGALSYTF
TRBJ1-2 TRBV2 CASATHYGYTF
TRBJ1-2 TRBV6-5 CASSPRGRGPNGYTF
TRBJ1-2 TRBV15 CATSRDSWTGPPGYTF
TRBJ2-2 TRBV5-1 CASSPGTANTGELFF
TRBJ2-6 TRBV28 CASRTEGSGANVLTF
TRBJ2-1 TRBV4-1 CASSLRDSTFGTYNEQFF
TRBJ2-1 TRBV9 CASSPRGGRSLAGPYNEQFF
TRBJ2-5 TRBV19 CASSMGPKGKTQYF